This TCR beta chain is drawn from a study of blood T cell repertoires in COVID-19. Whole-study context: Nucleic acid was either cDNA or gDNA, and it came from T cells, B-cell-depleted T cells, or PBMCs.

Authors' processing steps: By means of reference gene primer amplification, nucleated cell counts were estimated. Clones were read by immunoSEQ multiplex PCR, and TCRdb kept only the in-frame ones, dropping some. That table supplies the V and J calls and clone size; D and trimming were determined from the DNA. The data show some 270,000 clones, 80% to 85% seen once. This receptor was taken from a man aged 45-60 years who had recovered from COVID-19. Sequenced material: PBMCs or T cells enriched from blood (not recorded which).

The CDR3 spells CASSNQPGGVISNQPQHF. The DNA for the CDR3 is TGTGCCAGTTCGAATCAACCGGGGGGGGTAATTAGCAATCAGCCCCAGCATTTT. The chain combines TRBV19 with TRBJ1-5, with D possibly matching TRBD1 (5 bases). CDR3 length: 18 residues. In germline, CDR1 is LNHDA, CDR2 SQIVND (reference sequence). V lost 8 bases and J lost 0, with 23 bases in between.